The text below deals with one T cell receptor (beta chain). These data belong to a study of blood T cells in healthy people across ages. This CDR3 is 15 amino acids long. CDR1 and CDR2 (germline): SGHAT, FQNNGV. Alongside a J-beta primer mix, a sample-barcoded 5' primer served in a second PCR lasting about 6 to 12 cycles. A template-switch adaptor that had 12 random nucleotides put a tag on each cDNA molecule. TCRdb called the 5' RACE reads again in MiXCR, with one record for every CDR3 protein. The sample gives about 780,000 distinct CDR3 sequences, under 30% of which show up once; approximately 2.9% is in the top ten. These same records also appear under a second study, on T cells of mothers and their children. From that paper: Researchers report slightly higher, though non-significant, overlap in related mother-child pairs than in unrelated pairs.

J is TRBJ2-7 and V is TRBV11-2, with 10 bases aligning to TRBD2. The DNA end is more similar to TRBJ2-1, so the J call may be wrong. This TCR derives from a boy younger than 18 in good health. Sequencing was done on a sample of blood. The CDR3: CASSPERGGHNEQFF. The CDR3 region has the DNA TGTGCCAGCAGCCCCGAGCGGGGGGGTCACAATGAGCAGTTCTTC.